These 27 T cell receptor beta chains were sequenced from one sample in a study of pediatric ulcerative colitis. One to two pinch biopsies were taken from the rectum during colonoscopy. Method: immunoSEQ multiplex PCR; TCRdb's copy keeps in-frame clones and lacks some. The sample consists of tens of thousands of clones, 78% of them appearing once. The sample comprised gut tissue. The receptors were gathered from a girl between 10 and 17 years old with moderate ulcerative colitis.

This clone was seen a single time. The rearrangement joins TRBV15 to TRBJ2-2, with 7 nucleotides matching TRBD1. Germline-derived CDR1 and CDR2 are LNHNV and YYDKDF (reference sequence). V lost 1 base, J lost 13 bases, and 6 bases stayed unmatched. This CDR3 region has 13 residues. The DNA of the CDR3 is TGTGCCACCAGCAGAGTAGGGGGCGTAGGGCTGTTTTTT. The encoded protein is CATSRVGGVGLFF.

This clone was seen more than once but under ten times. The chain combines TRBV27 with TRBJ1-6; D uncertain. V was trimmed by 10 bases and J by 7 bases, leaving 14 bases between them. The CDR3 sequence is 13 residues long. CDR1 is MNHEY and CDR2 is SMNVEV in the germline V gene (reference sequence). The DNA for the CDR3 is TGTGCCACCAAACCGCAAGCCAATTCACCCCTCCACTTT. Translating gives CATKPQANSPLHF.

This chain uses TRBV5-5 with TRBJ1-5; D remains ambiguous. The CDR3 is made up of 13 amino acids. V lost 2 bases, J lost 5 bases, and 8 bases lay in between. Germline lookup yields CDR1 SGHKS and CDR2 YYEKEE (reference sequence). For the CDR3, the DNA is TGTGCCAGCAGCTTCGATCGGGATCAGCCCCAGCATTTT. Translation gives CASSFDRDQPQHF.

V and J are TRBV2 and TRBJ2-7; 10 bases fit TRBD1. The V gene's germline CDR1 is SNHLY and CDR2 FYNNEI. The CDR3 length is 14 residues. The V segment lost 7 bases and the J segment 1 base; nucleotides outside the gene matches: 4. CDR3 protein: CASIPGQGSYEQYF. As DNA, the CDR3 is TGTGCCAGCATCCCGGGACAGGGGTCCTACGAGCAGTACTTC.

The CDR3 region is CASMVPPRTDTQYF. The CDR3 DNA is TGTGCCAGCATGGTTCCTCCCCGCACAGATACGCAGTATTTT. This chain connects TRBV28 to TRBJ2-3; D is undetermined. The CDR3 contains 14 residues. Germline V gives CDR1 MDHEN, CDR2 SYDVKM. V was pared by 7 bases and J by 1 base, with 12 bases between.

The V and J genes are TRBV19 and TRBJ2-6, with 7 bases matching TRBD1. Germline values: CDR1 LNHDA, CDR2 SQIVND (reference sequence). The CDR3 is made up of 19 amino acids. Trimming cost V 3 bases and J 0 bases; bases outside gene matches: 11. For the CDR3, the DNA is TGTGCCAGTAGTATTTCCGGGACAGCAAAATTCTCTGGGGCCAACGTCCTGACTTTC. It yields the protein CASSISGTAKFSGANVLTF.

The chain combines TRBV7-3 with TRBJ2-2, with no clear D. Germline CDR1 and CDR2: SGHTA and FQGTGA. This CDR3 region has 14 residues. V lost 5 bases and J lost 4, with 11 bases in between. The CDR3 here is CASSPKVSTGELFF. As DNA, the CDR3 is TGTGCCAGCAGCCCGAAGGTCTCCACCGGGGAGCTGTTTTTT.

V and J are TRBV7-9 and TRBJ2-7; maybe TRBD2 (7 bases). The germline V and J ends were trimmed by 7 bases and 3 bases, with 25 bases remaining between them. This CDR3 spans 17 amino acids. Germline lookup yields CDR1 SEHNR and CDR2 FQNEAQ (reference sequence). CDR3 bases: TGTGCCAGCACCGAGGGGGGGGGCACACCTAACTTCTACGAGCAGTACTTC. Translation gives CASTEGGGTPNFYEQYF.

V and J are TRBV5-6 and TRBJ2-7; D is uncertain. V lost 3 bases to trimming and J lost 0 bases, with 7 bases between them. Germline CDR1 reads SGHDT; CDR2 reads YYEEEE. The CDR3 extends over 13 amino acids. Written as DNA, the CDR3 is TGTGCCAGCAGCTCATACAGCTCCTACGAGCAGTACTTC. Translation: CASSSYSSYEQYF.

CDR3 sequence: CASSFVWTGESLAFF. The DNA of the CDR3 is TGTGCCAGCAGCTTCGTGTGGACAGGGGAAAGTTTGGCTTTCTTT. The genes are TRBV7-2 and TRBJ1-1; 9 positions agree with TRBD1. V trimming: 3 bases; J trimming: 11 bases; junction bases outside the gene matches: 13. CDR1 is SGHTA and CDR2 is FQGNSA in the germline V gene. The CDR3 extends over 15 amino acids.

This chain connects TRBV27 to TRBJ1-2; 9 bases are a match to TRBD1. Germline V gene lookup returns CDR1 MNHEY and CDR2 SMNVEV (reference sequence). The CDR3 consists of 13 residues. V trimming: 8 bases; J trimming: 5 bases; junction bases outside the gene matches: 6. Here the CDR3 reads CASARGTGYGYTF. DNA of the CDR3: TGTGCCAGCGCCAGGGGGACAGGGTATGGCTACACCTTC.

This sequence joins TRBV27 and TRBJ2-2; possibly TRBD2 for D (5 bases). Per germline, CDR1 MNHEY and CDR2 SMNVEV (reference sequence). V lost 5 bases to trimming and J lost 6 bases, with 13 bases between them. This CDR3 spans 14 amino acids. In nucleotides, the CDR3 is TGTGCCAGCAGTCTCCAACTAGAACCCGGGGAGCTGTTTTTT. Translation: CASSLQLEPGELFF.

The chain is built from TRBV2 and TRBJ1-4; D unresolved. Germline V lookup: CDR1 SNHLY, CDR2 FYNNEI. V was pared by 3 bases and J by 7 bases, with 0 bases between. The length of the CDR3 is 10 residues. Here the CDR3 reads CASSDEKLFF. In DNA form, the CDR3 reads TGTGCCAGCAGTGATGAAAAACTGTTTTTT.

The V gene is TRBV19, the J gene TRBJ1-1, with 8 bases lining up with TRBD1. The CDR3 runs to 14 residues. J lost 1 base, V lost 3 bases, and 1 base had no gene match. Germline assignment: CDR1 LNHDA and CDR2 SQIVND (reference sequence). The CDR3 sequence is CASSIGTGNTEAFF. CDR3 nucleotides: TGTGCCAGTAGTATCGGGACAGGGAACACTGAAGCTTTCTTT. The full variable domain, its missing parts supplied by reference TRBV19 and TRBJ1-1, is DGGITQSPKYLFRKEGQNVTLSCEQNLNHDAMYWYRQDPGQGLRLIYYSQIVNDFQKGDIAEGYSVSREKKESFPLTVTSAQKNPTAFYLCASSIGTGNTEAFFGQGTRLTVV.

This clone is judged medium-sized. CDR3 in DNA: TGTGCCAGCACCTCCGCCCGGGACAGATTTTACTTC. Translated, it gives CASTSARDRFYF. The chain is built from TRBV6-5 and TRBJ2-7; 7 nucleotides match TRBD1. Germline V gives CDR1 MNHEY, CDR2 SVGAGI. This CDR3 is built from 12 residues. V was clipped by 7 bases and J by 13 bases; unmatched bases: 13.

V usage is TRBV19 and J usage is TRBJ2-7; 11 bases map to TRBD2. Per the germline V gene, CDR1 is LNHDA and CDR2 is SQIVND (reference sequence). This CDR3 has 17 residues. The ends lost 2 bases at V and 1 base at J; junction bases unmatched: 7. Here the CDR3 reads CASSIRPSGRLSYEQYF. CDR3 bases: TGTGCCAGTAGTATAAGACCTAGCGGGAGGCTTTCCTACGAGCAGTACTTC.

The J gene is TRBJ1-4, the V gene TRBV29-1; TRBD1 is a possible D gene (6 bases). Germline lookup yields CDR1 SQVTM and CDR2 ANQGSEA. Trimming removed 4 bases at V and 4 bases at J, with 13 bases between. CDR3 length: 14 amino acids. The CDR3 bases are TGCAGCGTTGTGGAGGGGGATTTTAATGAAAAACTGTTTTTT. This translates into CSVVEGDFNEKLFF.

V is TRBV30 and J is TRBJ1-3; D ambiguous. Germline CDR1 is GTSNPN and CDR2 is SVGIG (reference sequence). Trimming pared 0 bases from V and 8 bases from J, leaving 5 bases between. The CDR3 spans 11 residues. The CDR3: CAWSVKYTIYF. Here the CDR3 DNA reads TGTGCCTGGAGTGTAAAGTACACCATATATTTT. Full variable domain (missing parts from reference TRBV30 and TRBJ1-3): SQTIHQWPATLVQPVGSPLSLECTVEGTSNPNLYWYRQAAGRGLQLLFYSVGIGQISSEVPQNLSASRPQDRQFILSSKKLLLSDSGFYLCAWSVKYTIYFGEGSWLTVV.

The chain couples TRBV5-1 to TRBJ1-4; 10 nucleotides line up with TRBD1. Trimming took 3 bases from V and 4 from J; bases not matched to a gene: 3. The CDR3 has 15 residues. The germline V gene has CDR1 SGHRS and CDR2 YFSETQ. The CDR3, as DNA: TGCGCCAGCAGCTCGGGGACAGGGGATAATGAAAAACTGTTTTTT. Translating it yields CASSSGTGDNEKLFF.

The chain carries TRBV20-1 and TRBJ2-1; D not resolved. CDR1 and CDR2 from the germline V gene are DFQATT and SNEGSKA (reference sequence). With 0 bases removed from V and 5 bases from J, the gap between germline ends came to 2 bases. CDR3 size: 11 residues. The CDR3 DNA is TGCAGTGCTAGAGACCACAATGAGCAGTTCTTC. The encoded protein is CSARDHNEQFF.

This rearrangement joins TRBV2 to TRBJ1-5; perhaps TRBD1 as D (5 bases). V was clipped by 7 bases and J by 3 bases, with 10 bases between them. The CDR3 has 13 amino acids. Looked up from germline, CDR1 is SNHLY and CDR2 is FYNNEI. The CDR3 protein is CASTGGTNQPQHF. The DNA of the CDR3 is TGTGCCAGCACGGGCGGGACCAATCAGCCCCAGCATTTT.

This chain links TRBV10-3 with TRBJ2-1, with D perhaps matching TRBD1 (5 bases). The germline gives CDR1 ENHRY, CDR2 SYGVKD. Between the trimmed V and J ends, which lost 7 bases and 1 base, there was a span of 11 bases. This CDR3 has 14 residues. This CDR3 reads CAITGSPSYNEQFF. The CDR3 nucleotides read TGTGCCATCACAGGGTCGCCGTCCTACAATGAGCAGTTCTTC.

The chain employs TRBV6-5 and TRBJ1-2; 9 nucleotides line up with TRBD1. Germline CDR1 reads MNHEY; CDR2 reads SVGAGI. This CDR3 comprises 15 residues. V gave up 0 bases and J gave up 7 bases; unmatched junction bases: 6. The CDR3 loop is CASSYSRGQGSGYTF. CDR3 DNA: TGTGCCAGCAGTTACTCGAGGGGACAGGGCTCTGGCTACACCTTC.

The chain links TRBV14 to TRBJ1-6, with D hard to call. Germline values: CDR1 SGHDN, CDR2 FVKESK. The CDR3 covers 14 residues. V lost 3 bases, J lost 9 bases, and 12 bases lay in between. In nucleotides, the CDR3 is TGTGCCAGCAGCCAGAGGGTTGGATCTTCACCCCTCCACTTT. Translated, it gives CASSQRVGSSPLHF.

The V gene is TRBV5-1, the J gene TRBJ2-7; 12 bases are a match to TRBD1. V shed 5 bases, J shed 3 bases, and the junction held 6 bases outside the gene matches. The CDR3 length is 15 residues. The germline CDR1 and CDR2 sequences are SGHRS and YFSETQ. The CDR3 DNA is TGCGCCAGCAGTTCGGGACAGGGGGCTTTCTACGAGCAGTACTTC. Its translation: CASSSGQGAFYEQYF.

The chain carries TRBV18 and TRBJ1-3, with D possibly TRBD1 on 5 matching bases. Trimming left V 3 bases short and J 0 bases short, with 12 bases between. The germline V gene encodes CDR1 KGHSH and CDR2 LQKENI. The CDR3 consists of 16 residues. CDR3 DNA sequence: TGTGCCAGCTCACCCGTAGAGGGGTCCTCTGGAAACACCATATATTTT. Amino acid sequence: CASSPVEGSSGNTIYF. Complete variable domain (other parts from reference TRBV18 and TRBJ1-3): NAGVMQNPRHLVRRRGQEARLRCSPMKGHSHVYWYRQLPEEGLKFMVYLQKENIIDESGMPKERFSAEFPKEGPSILRIQQVVRGDSAAYFCASSPVEGSSGNTIYFGEGSWLTVV.

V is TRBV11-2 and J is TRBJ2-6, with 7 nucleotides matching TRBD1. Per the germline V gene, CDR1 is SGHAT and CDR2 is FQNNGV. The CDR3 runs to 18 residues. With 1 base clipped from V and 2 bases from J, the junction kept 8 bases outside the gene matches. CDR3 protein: CASSLGRQGLTGANVLTF. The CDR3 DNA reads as TGTGCCAGCAGCTTAGGCCGACAGGGTTTAACTGGGGCCAACGTCCTGACTTTC. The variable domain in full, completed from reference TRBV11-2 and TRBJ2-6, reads EAGVAQSPRYKIIEKRQSVAFWCNPISGHATLYWYQQILGQGPKLLIQFQNNGVVDDSQLPKDRFSAERLKGVDSTLKIQPAKLEDSAVYLCASSLGRQGLTGANVLTFGAGSRLTVL.